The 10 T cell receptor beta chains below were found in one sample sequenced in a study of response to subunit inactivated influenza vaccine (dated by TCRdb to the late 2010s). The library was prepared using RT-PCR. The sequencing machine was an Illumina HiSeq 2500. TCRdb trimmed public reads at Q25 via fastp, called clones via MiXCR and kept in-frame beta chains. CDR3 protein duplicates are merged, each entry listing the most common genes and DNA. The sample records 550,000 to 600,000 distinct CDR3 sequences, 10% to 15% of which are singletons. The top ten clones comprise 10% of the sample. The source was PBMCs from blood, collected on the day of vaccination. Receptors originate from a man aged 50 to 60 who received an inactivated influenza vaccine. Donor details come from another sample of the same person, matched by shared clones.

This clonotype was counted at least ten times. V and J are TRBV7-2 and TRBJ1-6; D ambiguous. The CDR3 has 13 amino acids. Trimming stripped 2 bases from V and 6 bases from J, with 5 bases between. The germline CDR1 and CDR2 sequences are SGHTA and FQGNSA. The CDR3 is CASSLSPNSPLHF. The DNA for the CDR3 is TGTGCCAGCAGCTTATCCCCTAATTCACCCCTCCACTTT.

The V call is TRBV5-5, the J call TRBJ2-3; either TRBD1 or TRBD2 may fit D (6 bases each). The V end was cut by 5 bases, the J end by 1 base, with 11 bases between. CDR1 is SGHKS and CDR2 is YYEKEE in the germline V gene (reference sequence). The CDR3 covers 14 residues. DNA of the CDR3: TGTGCCAGCAGGTCTGGGGGGCGCACAGATACGCAGTATTTT. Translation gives CASRSGGRTDTQYF.

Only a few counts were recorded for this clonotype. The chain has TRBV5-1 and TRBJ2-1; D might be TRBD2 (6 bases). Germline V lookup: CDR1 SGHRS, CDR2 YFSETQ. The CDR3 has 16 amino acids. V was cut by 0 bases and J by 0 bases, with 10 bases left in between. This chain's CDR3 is CASSLVGSSSYNEQFF. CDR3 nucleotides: TGCGCCAGCAGCTTGGTCGGGAGTAGCTCCTACAATGAGCAGTTCTTC.

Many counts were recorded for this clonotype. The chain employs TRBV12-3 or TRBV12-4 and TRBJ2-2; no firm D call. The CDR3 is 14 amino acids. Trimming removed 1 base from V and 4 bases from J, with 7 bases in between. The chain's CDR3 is CASSLGQTTGELFF. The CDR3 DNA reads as TGTGCCAGCAGTTTAGGGCAGACCACCGGGGAGCTGTTTTTT.

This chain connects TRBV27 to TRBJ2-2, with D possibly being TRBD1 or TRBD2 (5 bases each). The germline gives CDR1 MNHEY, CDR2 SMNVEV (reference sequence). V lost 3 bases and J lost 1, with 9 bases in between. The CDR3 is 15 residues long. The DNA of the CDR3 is TGTGCCAGCAGTTTCGGGGCACTGAACACCGGGGAGCTGTTTTTT. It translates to CASSFGALNTGELFF.

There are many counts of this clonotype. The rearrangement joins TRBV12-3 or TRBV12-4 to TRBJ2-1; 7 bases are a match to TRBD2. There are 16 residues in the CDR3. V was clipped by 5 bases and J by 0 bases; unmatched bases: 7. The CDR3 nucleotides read TGTGCCAGCAGTAGCGGGGCTAGAAGCTCCTACAATGAGCAGTTCTTC. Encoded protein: CASSSGARSSYNEQFF.

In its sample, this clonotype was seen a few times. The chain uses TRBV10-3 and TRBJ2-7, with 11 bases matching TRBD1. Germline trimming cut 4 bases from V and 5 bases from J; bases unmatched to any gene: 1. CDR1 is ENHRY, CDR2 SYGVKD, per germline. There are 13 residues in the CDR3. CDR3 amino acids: CAISGTGGDEQYF. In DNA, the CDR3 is TGTGCCATCAGTGGGACAGGGGGCGACGAGCAGTACTTC.

As DNA, the CDR3 is TGTGCCAGCAGGCGACAACGGGGTTTGAACACTGAAGCTTTCTTT. Protein: CASRRQRGLNTEAFF. The chain recombines TRBV12-3 or TRBV12-4 with TRBJ1-1, with no clear D. The ends were cut back, 6 bases at V and 0 bases at J, with 14 bases in the middle. This CDR3 comprises 15 residues.

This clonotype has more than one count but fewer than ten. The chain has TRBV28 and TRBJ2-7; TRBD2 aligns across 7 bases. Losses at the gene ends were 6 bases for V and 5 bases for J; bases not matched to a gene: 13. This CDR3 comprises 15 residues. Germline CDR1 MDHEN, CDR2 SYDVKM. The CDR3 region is CASSPPWREFHEQYF. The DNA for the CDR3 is TGTGCCAGCAGCCCACCCTGGCGGGAGTTCCACGAGCAGTACTTC.

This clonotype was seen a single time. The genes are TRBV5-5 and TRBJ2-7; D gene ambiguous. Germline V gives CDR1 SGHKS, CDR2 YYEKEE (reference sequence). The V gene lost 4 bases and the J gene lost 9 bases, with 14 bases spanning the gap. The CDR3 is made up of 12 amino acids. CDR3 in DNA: TGTGCCAGCAGCCCCGGCCTCTTCGGGCAGTACTTC. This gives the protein CASSPGLFGQYF.